These 12 T cell receptor beta chains came from one sample sequenced in a study of blood T cell repertoires in COVID-19. Method: immunoSEQ multiplex PCR; TCRdb's copy keeps in-frame clones and lacks some. The sample yields 90,000 or so clones, under 90% seen once. Sample: peripheral blood. The source of these receptors is a woman aged 70-85 years with acute or convalescent COVID-19.

Comments on this clone: The identical CDR3 is also encoded by other nucleotide sequences in the sample. The chain recombines TRBV6-5 with TRBJ1-5, with 7 bases fitting TRBD1. Germline values: CDR1 MNHEY, CDR2 SVGAGI. The CDR3 extends over 13 amino acids. J lost 4 bases, V lost 5 bases, and 2 bases had no gene match. Written as DNA, the CDR3 is TGTGCCAGCAGTCGACAGGGAAATCAGCCCCAGCATTTT. Its translation is CASSRQGNQPQHF.

This chain connects TRBV3-1 (or the pseudogene TRBV3-2) to TRBJ2-2; the match to TRBD2 covers 9 bases. V gave up 5 bases and J gave up 1 base; unmatched junction bases: 5. The germline gives CDR1 LGHDT, CDR2 YNNKEL (reference sequence). The CDR3 loop spans 16 amino acids. The CDR3 reads CASSSQAGGNTGELFF. The CDR3 DNA is TGTGCCAGCAGCTCCCAAGCGGGGGGGAACACCGGGGAGCTGTTTTTT.

The V and J genes are TRBV6-1 and TRBJ1-3; 11 bases fit TRBD1. V lost 4 bases and J lost 5; bases outside the gene matches: 7. Looked up from germline, CDR1 is MNHNS and CDR2 is SASEGT. The CDR3 has 16 residues. The CDR3 sequence: CASSGTGGSNRNTIYF. The CDR3 DNA reads TGTGCCAGCAGTGGGACAGGGGGCTCAAATAGAAACACCATATATTTT.

The chain recombines TRBV18 with TRBJ2-4; weak D call: TRBD1 (6 bases). Germline assignment: CDR1 KGHSH and CDR2 LQKENI. With 2 bases removed from V and 8 bases from J, the gap between germline ends came to 13 bases. This CDR3 contains 14 residues. The CDR3 DNA reads TGTGCCAGCTCACCAGGGGGCACTGGAGACATTCAGTACTTC. Protein: CASSPGGTGDIQYF.

A single count supports this clone. V and J are TRBV19 and TRBJ1-2, with TRBD1 matching 10 bases. The germline V gene encodes CDR1 LNHDA and CDR2 SQIVND (reference sequence). The CDR3 totals 15 residues. With 3 bases clipped from V and 3 bases from J, the junction kept 4 bases outside the gene matches. The CDR3 region is CASSIRDRGYYGYTF. In DNA, the CDR3 is TGTGCCAGTAGTATTAGGGACAGGGGATACTATGGCTACACCTTC.

This chain joins TRBV28 and TRBJ2-2; 10 nucleotides align to TRBD2. CDR1 and CDR2 (germline): MDHEN, SYDVKM. V was pared by 7 bases and J by 7 bases, with 6 bases of the junction left unmatched. CDR3 length equals 14 residues. CDR3 coding DNA: TGTGCCAGCACCCGATCTAGCGGGGGCGGGGAGCTGTTTTTT. It yields the protein CASTRSSGGGELFF.

V usage is TRBV28 and J usage is TRBJ2-3; the D is unclear. The germline V gene has CDR1 MDHEN and CDR2 SYDVKM. The CDR3 covers 12 residues. Trimming took 6 bases from V and 2 from J, leaving 6 bases between them. The CDR3: CASRTPTDTQYF. CDR3 sequence (DNA): TGTGCCAGCAGGACACCCACAGATACGCAGTATTTT.

CDR3 nucleotide sequence: TGCGCCAGCAGCTGGACAGGGCAAGAGACCCAGTACTTC. It codes for CASSWTGQETQYF. The chain joins TRBV5-1 to TRBJ2-5; 8 nucleotides align to TRBD1. Germline CDR1 reads SGHRS; CDR2 reads YFSETQ. The CDR3 is made up of 13 amino acids. Germline trimming cut 3 bases from V and 2 bases from J; bases unmatched to any gene: 0.

The chain combines TRBV27 with TRBJ1-2; a weak D match, TRBD1 (6 bases). The CDR3 extends over 14 amino acids. Per germline, CDR1 MNHEY and CDR2 SMNVEV (reference sequence). V was pared by 5 bases and J by 4 bases, with 14 bases between. The CDR3 nucleotides are TGTGCCAGCAGTCCCCTAGGGGGATTCTATGGCTACACCTTC. Encoded protein: CASSPLGGFYGYTF.

This chain joins TRBV19 and TRBJ2-1, with 12 positions matching TRBD2. This CDR3 has 15 residues. Losses at the gene ends were 7 bases for V and 10 bases for J; bases not matched to a gene: 11. Per the germline V gene, CDR1 is LNHDA and CDR2 is SQIVND (reference sequence). CDR3 loop: CASTSGGVGSGEQFF. CDR3 DNA sequence: TGTGCCAGTACTAGCGGGGGGGTCGGGTCAGGCGAGCAGTTCTTC. The full variable domain, in which reference TRBV19 and TRBJ2-1 provide the parts outside the CDR3, is DGGITQSPKYLFRKEGQNVTLSCEQNLNHDAMYWYRQDPGQGLRLIYYSQIVNDFQKGDIAEGYSVSREKKESFPLTVTSAQKNPTAFYLCASTSGGVGSGEQFFGPGTRLTVL.

This chain uses TRBV3-1 (or the pseudogene TRBV3-2) with TRBJ1-1, with D perhaps TRBD1 (5 bases). Germline CDR1 and CDR2: LGHDT and YNNKEL (reference sequence). Deletions cut 1 base from V and 4 bases from J, with 10 bases between. The CDR3 spans 14 residues. The CDR3 loop reads CASSQGRGSTEAFF. CDR3 coding DNA: TGTGCCAGCAGCCAAGGACGGGGGTCCACTGAAGCTTTCTTT.

CDR3 sequence: CASSQKREGYGYTF. CDR3 DNA sequence: TGTGCCAGCAGCCAAAAGAGGGAGGGATACGGCTACACCTTC. The chain carries TRBV14 and TRBJ1-2, with D unclear. V lost 2 bases and J 8 bases, leaving 15 bases between the germline ends. This CDR3 contains 14 residues. CDR1 is SGHDN and CDR2 is FVKESK in the germline V gene.